The 17 T cell receptor beta chains reported below all come from one sample, sequenced in a study of T cells in Graves' hyperthyroidism and ophthalmopathy. RNA transcripts were the template for amplifying TCR beta CDR3 regions. HTBI primers were employed in a first-round RT-PCR of the TCR CDR3. MiXCR, run by TCRdb on the multiplex PCR reads, gives a single entry per CDR3 protein. The table includes 500,000 to 650,000 distinct CDR3 sequences, 20% detected once. Sequences were obtained from blood. The receptors derive from a man in his forties or fifties with Graves' ophthalmopathy.

This clonotype was seen at least ten times. The gene calls are TRBV6-2 or TRBV6-3 and TRBJ2-7; 7 bases are shared with TRBD1. CDR3 length: 13 residues. V lost 5 bases to trimming and J lost 3 bases; unmatched junction nucleotides: 4. Germline CDR1 and CDR2: MNHEY and SVGEGT. CDR3 region: CASSQGQHYEQYF. In nucleotides, the CDR3 is TGTGCCAGCAGTCAGGGACAGCACTACGAGCAGTACTTC.

The gene calls are TRBV5-1 and TRBJ2-7; maybe TRBD2 (6 bases). CDR3 size: 16 residues. V lost 4 bases, J lost 0 bases, and 17 bases lay in between. The germline V gene encodes CDR1 SGHRS and CDR2 YFSETQ. In DNA form, the CDR3 reads TGCGCCAGCAGCGACCTGAGCCGGGGGAACTCCTACGAGCAGTACTTC. As protein: CASSDLSRGNSYEQYF.

The genes are TRBV6-1 and TRBJ1-5; no clear D. Trimming shortened V by 5 bases and J by 0 bases, and 11 bases separated the two germline ends. Looked up from germline, CDR1 is MNHNS and CDR2 is SASEGT. This CDR3 has 15 amino acids. The CDR3, as DNA: TGTGCCAGCAGTTCACGACATTATAGCAATCAGCCCCAGCATTTT. Its translation is CASSSRHYSNQPQHF.

The genes are TRBV11-2 and TRBJ2-3; 12 positions agree with TRBD2. This CDR3 contains 16 residues. V trimming: 3 bases; J trimming: 5 bases; junction bases outside the gene matches: 6. In germline, CDR1 is SGHAT, CDR2 FQNNGV. This chain's CDR3 is CASSLSSGRGVDTQYF. CDR3 DNA sequence: TGTGCCAGCAGCTTGTCTAGCGGGAGGGGAGTAGATACGCAGTATTTT.

This chain uses TRBV6-2 or TRBV6-3 with TRBJ2-1; 11 nucleotides match TRBD2. Losses at the gene ends were 0 bases for V and 6 bases for J; bases not matched to a gene: 13. This CDR3 has 19 residues. Looked up from germline, CDR1 is MNHEY and CDR2 is SVGEGT. The CDR3 loop is CASSYSKALSGRALNEQFF. DNA of the CDR3: TGTGCCAGCAGTTACTCGAAGGCGCTTAGCGGGAGGGCCCTCAATGAGCAGTTCTTC.

This chain's CDR3 is CSTKLAGRNEQFF. CDR3 bases: TGCAGCACAAAACTAGCGGGGAGGAATGAGCAGTTCTTC. The V gene is TRBV20-1, the J gene TRBJ2-1, with 10 bases aligning to TRBD2. The CDR3 length is 13 residues. Germline values: CDR1 DFQATT, CDR2 SNEGSKA (reference sequence).

There are a few counts of this clonotype. This chain uses TRBV10-3 with TRBJ2-2, with 10 bases that match TRBD2. The CDR3 runs to 17 residues. Trimming removed 6 bases from V and 4 bases from J; junction bases left unmatched: 11. Germline values: CDR1 ENHRY, CDR2 SYGVKD. This CDR3 is CAISPRSGGVSTGELFF. The CDR3 DNA follows: TGTGCCATCAGCCCTCGGAGCGGGGGGGTGAGCACCGGGGAGCTGTTTTTT.

This clonotype turned up a few times. The chain employs TRBV2 and TRBJ1-5; D not certain. V was cut by 3 bases and J by 0 bases, with 9 bases left in between. The germline CDR1 and CDR2 sequences are SNHLY and FYNNEI. The CDR3 spans 15 residues. CDR3 in amino acids: CASSEWTDSNQPQHF. The CDR3 bases are TGTGCCAGCAGTGAGTGGACGGATAGCAATCAGCCCCAGCATTTT. Combining the CDR3 with reference TRBV2 and TRBJ1-5 gives the whole variable domain EPEVTQTPSHQVTQMGQEVILRCVPISNHLYFYWYRQILGQKVEFLVSFYNNEISEKSEIFDDQFSVERPDGSNFTLKIRSTKLEDSAMYFCASSEWTDSNQPQHFGDGTRLSIL.

This rearrangement joins TRBV24-1 to TRBJ2-2; D gene unclear. This CDR3 region has 13 residues. Trimming left V 3 bases short and J 5 bases short, with 6 bases between. Per the germline V gene, CDR1 is KGHDR and CDR2 is SFDVKD. The CDR3 DNA reads TGTGCCACCAGTGATAGGCAAACCGGGGAGCTGTTTTTT. Amino acid sequence: CATSDRQTGELFF.

This clonotype was picked up a small number of times. This chain uses TRBV9 with TRBJ2-1; D is unresolved. The V end lost 4 bases, the J end lost 5 bases, and 7 bases lay between the germline ends. Germline V lookup: CDR1 SGDLS, CDR2 YYNGEE. The CDR3 runs to 12 residues. CDR3 region: CASSLYDNEQFF. The CDR3, as DNA: TGTGCCAGCAGCTTGTATGACAATGAGCAGTTCTTC. Complete variable domain (other parts from reference TRBV9 and TRBJ2-1): DSGVTQTPKHLITATGQRVTLRCSPRSGDLSVYWYQQSLDQGLQFLIQYYNGEERAKGNILERFSAQQFPDLHSELNLSSLELGDSALYFCASSLYDNEQFFGPGTRLTVL.

This clonotype has ten or more counts. The chain recombines TRBV7-8 with TRBJ2-1; TRBD2 matches at 8 bases. From germline, CDR1 is SGHVS and CDR2 FQNEAQ. This CDR3 contains 13 residues. The J segment lost 6 bases and the V segment lost 5 bases, leaving 3 bases of the junction unmatched. CDR3 sequence (DNA): TGTGCCAGCAGCCTGGGACTAGTCAATGAGCAGTTCTTC. It codes for CASSLGLVNEQFF.

Comment on this clonotype: A much larger clone lies a single base off, so this may be a read error. CDR3 DNA sequence: TGTGCCAGCAGCCAAGTCCCAACGGGGATACACACCGGGGAGCTGTTTTTT. This translates into CASSQVPTGIHTGELFF. The rearrangement joins TRBV3-1 to TRBJ2-2, with D perhaps TRBD2 (5 bases). With 1 base removed from V and 3 bases from J, the gap between germline ends came to 15 bases. The CDR3 loop spans 17 amino acids. The germline V gene encodes CDR1 LGHDT and CDR2 YNNKEL (reference sequence).

This clonotype has only one observation. The chain links TRBV15 to TRBJ2-5, with D hard to call. The CDR3 consists of 15 residues. CDR1 and CDR2 (germline): LNHNV, YYDKDF (reference sequence). Trimming removed 1 base from V and 1 base from J, with 10 bases in between. The CDR3 DNA reads as TGTGCCACCAGCAGAGGTTCGGGCTTCCAAGAGACCCAGTACTTC. Translating gives CATSRGSGFQETQYF.

The rearrangement links TRBV30 to TRBJ1-2; the D is unclear. CDR1 is GTSNPN and CDR2 is SVGIG in the germline V gene (reference sequence). Between the trimmed V and J ends, which lost 2 bases and 0 bases, there was a span of 7 bases. The CDR3 length is 13 residues. In DNA, the CDR3 is TGTGCCTGGAGTTGGGCCACTAACTATGGCTACACCTTC. The encoded protein is CAWSWATNYGYTF.

This clonotype was observed many times. The chain recombines TRBV18 with TRBJ2-5, with D unresolved. V lost 0 bases, J lost 4 bases, and 9 bases lay in between. Germline CDR1 is KGHSH and CDR2 is LQKENI. The CDR3 has 14 residues. CDR3 DNA sequence: TGTGCCAGCTCACCACCCAGGACGAGAGAGACCCAGTACTTC. It codes for CASSPPRTRETQYF. Full variable domain (remainder filled in from reference TRBV18 and TRBJ2-5): NAGVMQNPRHLVRRRGQEARLRCSPMKGHSHVYWYRQLPEEGLKFMVYLQKENIIDESGMPKERFSAEFPKEGPSILRIQQVVRGDSAAYFCASSPPRTRETQYFGPGTRLLVL.

The chain carries TRBV15 and TRBJ1-5; D unresolved. Germline values: CDR1 LNHNV, CDR2 YYDKDF (reference sequence). V was trimmed by 0 bases and J by 3 bases, leaving 9 bases between them. The CDR3 covers 15 residues. The DNA of the CDR3 is TGTGCCACCAGCAGAGATACGGGGTTCAATCAGCCCCAGCATTTT. Translating it yields CATSRDTGFNQPQHF.

This chain uses TRBV12-5 with TRBJ1-6; D is possibly TRBD1 (5 bases). V lost 5 bases and J lost 6, with 14 bases in between. The CDR3 is 15 amino acids. The germline V gene encodes CDR1 LGHNT and CDR2 FRNRAP. DNA of the CDR3: TGTGCTAGTGGTCTCCTGGGGACGGGTAATTCACCCCTCCACTTT. This translates into CASGLLGTGNSPLHF.